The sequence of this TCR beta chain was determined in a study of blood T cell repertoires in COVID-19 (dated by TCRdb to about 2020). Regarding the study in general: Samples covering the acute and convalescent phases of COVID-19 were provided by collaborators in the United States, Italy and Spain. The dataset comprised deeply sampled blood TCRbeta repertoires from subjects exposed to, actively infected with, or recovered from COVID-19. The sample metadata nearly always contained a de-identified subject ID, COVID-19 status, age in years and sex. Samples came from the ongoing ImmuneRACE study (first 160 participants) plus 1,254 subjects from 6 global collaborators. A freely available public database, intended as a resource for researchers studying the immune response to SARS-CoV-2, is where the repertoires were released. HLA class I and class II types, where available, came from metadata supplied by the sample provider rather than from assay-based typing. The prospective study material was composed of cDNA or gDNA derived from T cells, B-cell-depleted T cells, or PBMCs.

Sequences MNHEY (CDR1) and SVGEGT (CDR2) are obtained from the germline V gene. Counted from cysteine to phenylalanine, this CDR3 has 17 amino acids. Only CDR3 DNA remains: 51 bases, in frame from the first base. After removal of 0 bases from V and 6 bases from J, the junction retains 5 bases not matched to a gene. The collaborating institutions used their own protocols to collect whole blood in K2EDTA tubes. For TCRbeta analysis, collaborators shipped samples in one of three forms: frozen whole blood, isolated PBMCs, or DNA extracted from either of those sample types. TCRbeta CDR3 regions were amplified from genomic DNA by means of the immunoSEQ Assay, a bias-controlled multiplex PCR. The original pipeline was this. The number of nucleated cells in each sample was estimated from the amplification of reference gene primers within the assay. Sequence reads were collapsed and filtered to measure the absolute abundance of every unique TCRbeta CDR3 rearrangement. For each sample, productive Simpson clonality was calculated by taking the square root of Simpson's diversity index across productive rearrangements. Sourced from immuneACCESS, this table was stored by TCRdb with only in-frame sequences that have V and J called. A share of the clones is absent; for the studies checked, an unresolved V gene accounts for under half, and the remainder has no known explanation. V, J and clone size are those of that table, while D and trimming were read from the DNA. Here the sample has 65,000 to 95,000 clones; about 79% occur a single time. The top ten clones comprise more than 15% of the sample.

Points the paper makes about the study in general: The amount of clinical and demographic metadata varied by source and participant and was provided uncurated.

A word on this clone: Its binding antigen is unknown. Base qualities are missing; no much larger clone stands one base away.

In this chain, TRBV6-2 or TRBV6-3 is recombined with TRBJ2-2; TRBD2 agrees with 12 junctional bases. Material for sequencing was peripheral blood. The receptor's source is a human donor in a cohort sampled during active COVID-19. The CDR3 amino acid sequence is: CASSYSTSGSIPGELFF. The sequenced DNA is TGTGCCAGCAGTTACTCGACTAGCGGGAGTATCCCCGGGGAGCTGTTTTTT.